These T cell receptor beta chains were read from a single sample in a study of shared clonotypes between healthy human individuals. Only in-frame clones appear in the TCRdb table, and some are missing; sequencing was by immunoSEQ multiplex PCR. The repertoire has around 700,000 clones, 60% to 80% of them found once; the top ten carry approximately 2%. The sample consisted of memory CD4+ T cells sorted from blood. Receptor source: a woman aged 30 to 39 in good health. CDR3s include the opening cysteine and the closing phenylalanine or tryptophan. Fields, in order: D gene, CDR3 length, V gene, J gene, clone size, CDR3 DNA, CDR3 protein. A D gene is named only where the DNA matches it firmly. Where a row states a size, it is once, few, many or the class of an expanded clone; other rows omit it.

D: -; length: 15; V: TRBV19; J: TRBJ2-3; size: -; DNA: TGTGCCAGTAGGGACCCGGGGTATTGGGCAGATACGCAGTATTTT; CDR3: CASRDPGYWADTQYF
D: -; length: 14; V: TRBV5-4; J: TRBJ2-7; size: -; DNA: TGTGCCAGCAGCTTCCCCGGGAGCGCGTTCGAGCAGTACTTC; CDR3: CASSFPGSAFEQYF
D: -; length: 14; V: TRBV15; J: TRBJ2-1; size: many; DNA: TGTGCCACCAGCAGAGATTTTGCCCTGGTGGAGCAGTTCTTC; CDR3: CATSRDFALVEQFF
D: -; length: 15; V: TRBV27; J: TRBJ2-1; size: few; DNA: TGTGCCAGCAGTTTATCCGGGACCAAACTCAATGAGCAGTTCTTC; CDR3: CASSLSGTKLNEQFF
D: -; length: 12; V: TRBV19; J: TRBJ2-7; size: -; DNA: TGTGCCAGTAGTGTCAGACATGGTGAGCAGTACTTC; CDR3: CASSVRHGEQYF
D: TRBD1; length: 15; V: TRBV11-2; J: TRBJ2-7; size: -; DNA: TGTGCCAGCAGCACACGGACAGGGGGATCCTACGAGCAGTACTTC; CDR3: CASSTRTGGSYEQYF
D: -; length: 12; V: TRBV29-1; J: TRBJ2-7; size: few; DNA: TGCAGCGTTATGAGCGGGCTTGACGAGCAGTACTTC; CDR3: CSVMSGLDEQYF
D: -; length: 13; V: TRBV7-2; J: TRBJ2-1; size: -; DNA: TGTGCCAGCAGCTTAGGGAAGGTTTACGAGCAGTTCTTC; CDR3: CASSLGKVYEQFF
D: -; length: 13; V: TRBV6-1; J: TRBJ1-5; size: -; DNA: TGTGCCAGCAGTGAGATCCGAGAACAGCCCCAGCATTTT; CDR3: CASSEIREQPQHF
D: TRBD1; length: 15; V: TRBV2; J: TRBJ1-3; size: -; DNA: TGTGCCAGCAGGATGACAGGGGCGTCTGGAAACACCATATATTTT; CDR3: CASRMTGASGNTIYF
D: TRBD1; length: 14; V: TRBV6-1; J: TRBJ1-5; size: -; DNA: TGTGCCAGCGCGAGGGACAGCCTTTATCAGCCCCAGCATTTT; CDR3: CASARDSLYQPQHF
D: TRBD2; length: 17; V: TRBV7-2; J: TRBJ2-1; size: -; DNA: TGTGCCAGCAGCACCGAGTTAGCGGGAGGCCCTCGGAATGAGCAGTTCTTC; CDR3: CASSTELAGGPRNEQFF
D: TRBD1; length: 16; V: TRBV7-3; J: TRBJ2-2; size: -; DNA: TGTGCCAGCAGCTTAGGGGGGACAGGGTTCACCGGGGAGCTGTTTTTT; CDR3: CASSLGGTGFTGELFF
D: -; length: 14; V: TRBV5-4; J: TRBJ1-1; size: -; DNA: TGTGCCAGCAGCTTGGATGCGGACTCCACTGAAGCTTTCTTT; CDR3: CASSLDADSTEAFF
D: -; length: 15; V: TRBV4-1; J: TRBJ2-3; size: -; DNA: TGCGCCAGCAGCCTCCAACTGGAGGGGAGGGGGACGCAGTATTTT; CDR3: CASSLQLEGRGTQYF
D: -; length: 15; V: TRBV7-3; J: TRBJ2-1; size: -; DNA: TGTGCCAGCAGCTTAACCCGGGAGCCAGTCCGTGAGCAGTTCTTC; CDR3: CASSLTREPVREQFF
D: TRBD1; length: 16; V: TRBV5-1; J: TRBJ1-5; size: few; DNA: TGCGCCAGCAGCTTCCGGGACAGGTTGGGTATGGGGCCCCAGCATTTT; CDR3: CASSFRDRLGMGPQHF
D: TRBD1; length: 13; V: TRBV30; J: TRBJ1-3; size: many; DNA: TGTGCCTGGAGGACAGGGGGTGGAAACACCATATATTTT; CDR3: CAWRTGGGNTIYF
D: -; length: 14; V: TRBV30; J: TRBJ2-5; size: -; DNA: TGTGCCTGGAGTAGTAATGGGGAGCAAGAGACCCAGTACTTC; CDR3: CAWSSNGEQETQYF
D: -; length: 14; V: TRBV28; J: TRBJ1-4; size: -; DNA: TGTGCCAGTTCTACCTTGACAACTAATGAAAAACTGTTTTTT; CDR3: CASSTLTTNEKLFF
D: -; length: 14; V: TRBV11-2; J: TRBJ1-3; size: -; DNA: TGTGCCAGCAGCTTGCCAAGCTCTGGAAACACCATATATTTT; CDR3: CASSLPSSGNTIYF
D: -; length: 12; V: TRBV2; J: TRBJ2-7; size: -; DNA: TGTGCCAGCTCGGTCCATTACTACGAGCAGTACTTC; CDR3: CASSVHYYEQYF
D: -; length: 17; V: TRBV5-1; J: TRBJ2-2; size: few; DNA: TGCGCCAGCAGCTTGAGATACGGGACGGCGAACACCGGGGAGCTGTTTTTT; CDR3: CASSLRYGTANTGELFF
D: -; length: 14; V: TRBV7-9; J: TRBJ1-4; size: -; DNA: TGTGCCAGCACCAAGCAGGGGATTAATGAAAAACTGTTTTTT; CDR3: CASTKQGINEKLFF
D: TRBD2; length: 14; V: TRBV14; J: TRBJ2-7; size: -; DNA: TGTGCCAGCAGCCAGGCTAGCGGGTTCGGGGAGCAGTACTTC; CDR3: CASSQASGFGEQYF
D: -; length: 13; V: TRBV13; J: TRBJ2-5; size: -; DNA: TGTGCCAGCAGCAATATTAGCCGAGAGACCCAGTACTTC; CDR3: CASSNISRETQYF
D: -; length: 15; V: TRBV28; J: TRBJ1-5; size: few; DNA: TGTGCCAGCAGACCCGCCGGGGCTGGCAATCAGCCCCAGCATTTT; CDR3: CASRPAGAGNQPQHF
D: -; length: 14; V: TRBV30; J: TRBJ1-2; size: -; DNA: TGTGCCTGGAGTGGACTGACAGTTAACTATGGCTACACCTTC; CDR3: CAWSGLTVNYGYTF
D: -; length: 13; V: TRBV5-1; J: TRBJ2-1; size: few; DNA: TGCGCCAGCAGCCCTGGACTGAGGAATGAGCAGTTCTTC; CDR3: CASSPGLRNEQFF
D: -; length: 12; V: TRBV7-2; J: TRBJ2-5; size: many; DNA: TGTGCCAGCAGCTTTATGGTCGAGAGCCAGTACTTC; CDR3: CASSFMVESQYF
D: -; length: 14; V: TRBV5-1; J: TRBJ2-7; size: -; DNA: TGCGCCAGCAGCTTGGATCTAACATCCTACGAGCAGTACTTC; CDR3: CASSLDLTSYEQYF
D: -; length: 16; V: TRBV11-3; J: TRBJ1-2; size: -; DNA: TGTGCCAGCAGCTCCAAACCGGACAGAGGAGTTAATAGCTACACCTTC; CDR3: CASSSKPDRGVNSYTF
D: TRBD1; length: 16; V: TRBV28; J: TRBJ1-1; size: -; DNA: TGTGCCAGCAGTTTCAGCAACAGGGGGGTAGGTACTGAAGCTTTCTTT; CDR3: CASSFSNRGVGTEAFF
D: TRBD1; length: 13; V: TRBV5-1; J: TRBJ2-1; size: -; DNA: TGCGCCAGCGCGACAGGGGATTACAATGAGCAGTTCTTC; CDR3: CASATGDYNEQFF
D: TRBD2; length: 16; V: TRBV19; J: TRBJ2-3; size: once; DNA: TGTGCCAGTAGTTCGACGACTAGCGGGGGCACAGATACGCAGTATTTT; CDR3: CASSSTTSGGTDTQYF
D: -; length: 15; V: TRBV28; J: TRBJ2-7; size: many; DNA: TGTGCCAGCACCGGGGCGACGGGTTTAAGGTACGAGCAGTACTTC; CDR3: CASTGATGLRYEQYF
D: TRBD2; length: 17; V: TRBV9; J: TRBJ2-7; size: few; DNA: TGTGCCAGCAGCGAAGGGGGGACTAGCGGGAGACCCTACGAGCAGTACTTC; CDR3: CASSEGGTSGRPYEQYF
D: -; length: 15; V: TRBV18; J: TRBJ1-5; size: -; DNA: TGTGCCAGCTCACCAGGGGGGCCGGGCAATCAGCCCCAGCATTTT; CDR3: CASSPGGPGNQPQHF
D: TRBD1; length: 17; V: TRBV5-6; J: TRBJ1-2; size: -; DNA: TGTGCCAGCAGCTCATACGGGACAGGGGGCGCGAAGGGCGGCTACACCTTC; CDR3: CASSSYGTGGAKGGYTF
D: -; length: 14; V: TRBV15; J: TRBJ1-4; size: few; DNA: TGTGCCACCAGCAGAGGCGGAGAGAGTGAAAAACTGTTTTTT; CDR3: CATSRGGESEKLFF
D: -; length: 15; V: TRBV19; J: TRBJ2-1; size: -; DNA: TGTGCCAGTCAGGGGAAGATCCGAGCCCGCAATGAGCAGTTCTTC; CDR3: CASQGKIRARNEQFF
D: TRBD2; length: 13; V: TRBV30; J: TRBJ2-1; size: few; DNA: TGTGCCTGGAGTTCCACGGGACTAGCGGAGCAGTTCTTC; CDR3: CAWSSTGLAEQFF
D: -; length: 15; V: TRBV14; J: TRBJ2-7; size: -; DNA: TGTGCCAGCAGCCAAGACGTGGGCCGAGCCTACGAGCAGTACTTC; CDR3: CASSQDVGRAYEQYF
D: TRBD1; length: 16; V: TRBV10-3; J: TRBJ1-1; size: few; DNA: TGTGCCATCAGAGCGGGACAGGGGTCCGGGCGGACTGAAGCTTTCTTT; CDR3: CAIRAGQGSGRTEAFF
D: TRBD2; length: 17; V: TRBV23-1; J: TRBJ2-3; size: -; DNA: TGCGCCAGCAACCCAACGCCTAGCGGGAGTTTCCCAGATACGCAGTATTTT; CDR3: CASNPTPSGSFPDTQYF
D: -; length: 15; V: TRBV7-2; J: TRBJ1-5; size: few; DNA: TGTGCCAGCAGCTTCGGACAGTCCCGTAAAGAGCCCCAGCATTTT; CDR3: CASSFGQSRKEPQHF
D: -; length: 15; V: TRBV19; J: TRBJ2-7; size: -; DNA: TGTGCCAGTACCCCCCTTGAGGCAGGGGACTACGAGCAGTACTTC; CDR3: CASTPLEAGDYEQYF
D: TRBD2; length: 15; V: TRBV9; J: TRBJ2-2; size: -; DNA: TGTGCCAGCAGCGTAGCGCTGGCGGGAGGCTCGGAGCTGTTTTTT; CDR3: CASSVALAGGSELFF
D: TRBD2; length: 14; V: TRBV28; J: TRBJ2-7; size: -; DNA: TGTGCCAGCACCAAAAGTGGACTAGCGGATGAGCAGTACTTC; CDR3: CASTKSGLADEQYF